This T cell receptor (beta chain) was found in a study of T cell responses to AZD1222 COVID-19 vaccine. Notes on the study in general: White British people made up most donors, females outnumbered males, and clonal diversity was possibly underestimated.

Trimming removed 2 bases at V and 2 bases at J, with 7 bases between. The CDR3 length is 14 residues. Germline V gene data show CDR1 as KGHSH and CDR2 as LQKENI. Sequenced by immunoSEQ multiplex PCR; TCRdb stores in-frame clones only, minus some. The sample holds 95,000 to 130,000 clones, roughly 87% seen once. Worth noting for this clone: Its target is unknown.

Sample: peripheral blood, taken on day 0 of AZD1222 vaccination. The chain employs TRBV18 and TRBJ1-5; no clear D. The source is an adult in good health. The CDR3 nucleotides are TGTGCCAGCTCACCAGATAGCCGCAATCAGCCCCAGCATTTT. Encoded protein: CASSPDSRNQPQHF.